This entry lists 26 T cell receptor beta chains sequenced from one sample in a study of blood T cell repertoires in COVID-19. Sequenced by immunoSEQ multiplex PCR; TCRdb stores in-frame clones only, minus some. Among over 150,000 clones listed, roughly 92% were seen once. What was sequenced was peripheral blood. All receptors come from a man under 40 with COVID-19, enrolled during active disease.

J is TRBJ1-1 and V is TRBV27, with D maybe TRBD1 (6 bases). V dropped 7 bases and J dropped 6 bases, with 21 bases sitting between them. CDR1 is MNHEY, CDR2 SMNVEV, per germline (reference sequence). The CDR3 has 15 amino acids. The DNA of the CDR3 is TGTGCCAGCACCCCGAGGTGGACAGCCGGGGCTGAAGCTTTCTTT. Encoded protein: CASTPRWTAGAEAFF.

The chain uses TRBV19 and TRBJ2-3; D perhaps matches TRBD1 (6 bases). V lost 5 bases, J lost 2 bases, and 17 bases lay in between. CDR1 is LNHDA and CDR2 is SQIVND in the germline V gene (reference sequence). The CDR3 extends over 16 amino acids. This CDR3 reads CASSSAFGQSTDTQYF. Here the CDR3 DNA reads TGTGCCAGTAGTTCAGCGTTTGGACAGTCCACAGATACGCAGTATTTT.

The V gene is TRBV3-1 (or the pseudogene TRBV3-2), the J gene TRBJ2-2, with 7 bases that match TRBD2. Per germline, CDR1 LGHDT and CDR2 YNNKEL (reference sequence). This CDR3 region has 16 residues. V was pared by 5 bases and J by 2 bases, with 8 bases of the junction left unmatched. CDR3 amino acids: CASSKPGTKNTGELFF. The CDR3 coding sequence is TGTGCCAGCAGCAAACCCGGGACTAAAAACACCGGGGAGCTGTTTTTT.

The chain joins TRBV24-1 to TRBJ2-1, with a weak D call TRBD2 (5 bases). The V and J ends lost 3 bases and 6 bases respectively, with 11 bases between them. This CDR3 comprises 14 residues. The germline CDR1 and CDR2 sequences are KGHDR and SFDVKD. The CDR3 region has the DNA TGTGCCACCAGTGATCAGAGGGAGTCCAATGAGCAGTTCTTC. This translates into CATSDQRESNEQFF.

CDR3 in amino acids: CASLDYLGRQSTDTQYF. DNA for the CDR3: TGTGCCAGCCTCGATTACCTAGGTCGACAGAGCACAGATACGCAGTATTTT. The chain couples TRBV18 to TRBJ2-3; the D gene is possibly TRBD1 (5 bases). The length of the CDR3 is 17 residues. V lost 8 bases to trimming and J lost 0 bases, with 21 bases between them. Germline CDR1 and CDR2: KGHSH and LQKENI.

V is TRBV19 and J is TRBJ1-6, with D uncertain. Germline V lookup: CDR1 LNHDA, CDR2 SQIVND (reference sequence). There are 17 residues in the CDR3. Trimming left V 0 bases short and J 7 bases short, with 16 bases between. The CDR3 region has the DNA TGTGCCAGTAGTATAGATCTATCTCCGGGCGGGAATTCACCCCTCCACTTT. Its protein is CASSIDLSPGGNSPLHF.

The chain links TRBV19 to TRBJ1-4, with 9 bases lining up with TRBD1. Germline lookup yields CDR1 LNHDA and CDR2 SQIVND (reference sequence). Trimming took 4 bases from V and 7 from J; bases not matched to a gene: 19. The CDR3 length is 19 residues. The CDR3 DNA is TGTGCCAGTAGTACCCGCCCGGGACAGGGAGCGCCCCGAGGTGAAAAACTGTTTTTT. As protein: CASSTRPGQGAPRGEKLFF.

This chain uses TRBV11-1 with TRBJ1-2; D might be TRBD1 (5 bases). Germline CDR1 and CDR2: SGHAT and FQDESV (reference sequence). With 4 bases removed from V and 11 bases from J, the gap between germline ends came to 20 bases. This CDR3 is 14 amino acids long. CDR3 coding DNA: TGTGCCAGCAGCTCTGACAGCGTTATGCCCTGGTACACCTTC. Protein product: CASSSDSVMPWYTF. The full variable domain, completed using reference TRBV11-1 and TRBJ1-2, is EAEVAQSPRYKITEKSQAVAFWCDPISGHATLYWYRQILGQGPELLVQFQDESVVDDSQLPKDRFSAERLKGVDSTLKIQPAELGDSAMYLCASSSDSVMPWYTFGSGTRLTVV.

The chain has TRBV5-5 and TRBJ1-5; 7 positions match TRBD1. The germline V gene has CDR1 SGHKS and CDR2 YYEKEE (reference sequence). The CDR3 runs 16 residues. The V gene end was trimmed by 4 bases and the J gene end by 6 bases; junction bases not matched to a gene: 13. The CDR3 region has the DNA TGTGCCAGCAGCAACCTCGGACAGGAGAGAGGTCAGCCCCAGCATTTT. Protein product: CASSNLGQERGQPQHF. The complete variable domain, with remaining parts taken from reference TRBV5-5 and TRBJ1-5, reads DAGVTQSPTHLIKTRGQQVTLRCSPISGHKSVSWYQQVLGQGPQFIFQYYEKEERGRGNFPDRFSARQFPNYSSELNVNALLLGDSALYLCASSNLGQERGQPQHFGDGTRLSIL.

J is TRBJ2-1 and V is TRBV12-5; unclear D gene. Trimming left V 2 bases short and J 2 bases short, with 4 bases between. This CDR3 spans 13 amino acids. Germline V CDR1 and CDR2: LGHNT, FRNRAP. The CDR3 here is CASGLTTYNEQFF. In DNA form, the CDR3 reads TGTGCTAGTGGTTTGACAACCTACAATGAGCAGTTCTTC.

The chain recombines TRBV27 with TRBJ2-7; 7 bases fit TRBD1. CDR1 is MNHEY, CDR2 SMNVEV, per germline (reference sequence). Trimming at V came to 0 bases and at J to 4 bases, leaving 6 bases not matched to a gene. CDR3 length equals 15 residues. CDR3 sequence reads: CASSLSRGGPYEQYF. Here the CDR3 DNA reads TGTGCCAGCAGTTTATCGAGAGGGGGCCCTTACGAGCAGTACTTC.

The rearrangement uses TRBV29-1 and TRBJ2-3; the match to TRBD2 covers 8 bases. CDR1 is SQVTM and CDR2 is ANQGSEA in the germline V gene. With 5 bases clipped from V and 4 bases from J, the junction kept 8 bases outside the gene matches. CDR3 length: 14 residues. The CDR3 protein is CSVWGGGPADTQYF. In nucleotides, the CDR3 is TGCAGCGTTTGGGGCGGGGGGCCGGCAGATACGCAGTATTTT.

This chain connects TRBV19 to TRBJ1-1; D uncertain. Between the trimmed V and J ends, which lost 1 base and 1 base, there was a span of 13 bases. Germline CDR1 reads LNHDA; CDR2 reads SQIVND (reference sequence). This CDR3 has 16 residues. The chain's CDR3 is CASSIGGPTGNTEAFF. As DNA, the CDR3 is TGTGCCAGTAGTATAGGAGGTCCGACCGGGAACACTGAAGCTTTCTTT. Combining the CDR3 with reference TRBV19 and TRBJ1-1 gives the whole variable domain DGGITQSPKYLFRKEGQNVTLSCEQNLNHDAMYWYRQDPGQGLRLIYYSQIVNDFQKGDIAEGYSVSREKKESFPLTVTSAQKNPTAFYLCASSIGGPTGNTEAFFGQGTRLTVV.

The V call is TRBV18, the J call TRBJ1-1, with 7 bases matching TRBD1. The junction had 10 bases not matched to a gene; V was cut back by 2 bases and J by 7 bases. The CDR3 totals 15 residues. Germline-derived CDR1 and CDR2 are KGHSH and LQKENI. CDR3 region: CASSPLTGKGSEAFF. The DNA of the CDR3 is TGTGCCAGCTCACCATTGACAGGGAAAGGGAGTGAAGCTTTCTTT.

The chain combines TRBV19 with TRBJ1-3; the D gene is possibly TRBD1 (6 bases). CDR1 LNHDA and CDR2 SQIVND come from the germline V gene (reference sequence). V lost 8 bases and J 3 bases, leaving 23 bases between the germline ends. The CDR3 is 17 residues long. The CDR3 DNA follows: TGTGCCAGTCTAGAAGGGACACGGAAGGTGTATGGAAACACCATATATTTT. It is translated as CASLEGTRKVYGNTIYF.

The CDR3 here is CASSLEKGNQPQHF. CDR3 bases: TGTGCCAGCAGCCTAGAGAAGGGCAATCAGCCCCAGCATTTT. The genes are TRBV6-5 and TRBJ1-5; no firm D call. The germline gives CDR1 MNHEY, CDR2 SVGAGI. The CDR3 totals 14 residues. V dropped 6 bases and J dropped 2 bases, with 11 bases sitting between them.

The rearrangement joins TRBV6-1 to TRBJ1-2; no reliable D call. The CDR3 extends over 15 amino acids. V was clipped by 1 base and J by 3 bases, with 12 bases between them. Germline V gene lookup returns CDR1 MNHNS and CDR2 SASEGT. CDR3 amino acids: CASSEDYKPDYGYTF. The CDR3 region has the DNA TGTGCCAGCAGTGAAGATTATAAACCGGACTATGGCTACACCTTC.

The V and J genes are TRBV5-6 and TRBJ2-3, with D perhaps matching TRBD1 (6 bases). The CDR3 length is 14 residues. CDR1 and CDR2 from the germline V gene are SGHDT and YYEEEE. The V gene lost 3 bases and the J gene lost 5 bases, with 13 bases spanning the gap. This CDR3 is CASSWAGAEDTQYF. CDR3 DNA sequence: TGTGCCAGCAGCTGGGCAGGGGCCGAAGATACGCAGTATTTT.

The gene calls are TRBV19 and TRBJ1-2; no clear D. The CDR3 loop spans 15 amino acids. Germline CDR1 is LNHDA and CDR2 is SQIVND (reference sequence). The ends were cut back, 7 bases at V and 6 bases at J, with 21 bases in the middle. CDR3 sequence (DNA): TGTGCCAGTAATCCAGATGGGTGGGCCGGGGATGGCTACACCTTC. It yields the protein CASNPDGWAGDGYTF.

This chain links TRBV6-5 with TRBJ2-5, with 11 bases matching TRBD1. V gave up 6 bases and J gave up 5 bases; unmatched junction bases: 5. The CDR3 is made up of 14 amino acids. The V gene's germline CDR1 is MNHEY and CDR2 SVGAGI. This CDR3 reads CASSPDRGQETQYF. CDR3 nucleotides: TGTGCCAGCAGCCCGGACAGGGGGCAGGAGACCCAGTACTTC.

In its sample, this clone was seen once. The V gene is TRBV5-6, the J gene TRBJ1-6; 9 bases fit TRBD1. CDR1 SGHDT and CDR2 YYEEEE come from the germline V gene. The trim removed 2 bases at V and 0 bases at J, leaving 6 bases unmatched. This CDR3 spans 18 amino acids. CDR3 region: CASSFGGQGNSYNSPLHF. The CDR3 coding sequence is TGTGCCAGCAGCTTTGGGGGACAGGGTAACTCCTATAATTCACCCCTCCACTTT.

This clone was seen once. The V and J genes are TRBV30 and TRBJ1-4, with TRBD1 as a possible D gene (5 bases). Germline V gene lookup returns CDR1 GTSNPN and CDR2 SVGIG (reference sequence). CDR3 length: 15 amino acids. V lost 1 base and J lost 3, with 12 bases in between. The CDR3 DNA is TGTGCCTGGAGTGGGGGGGGTATGTCTAATGAAAAACTGTTTTTT. Translation: CAWSGGGMSNEKLFF.

The chain has TRBV11-1 and TRBJ2-3; 13 bases fit TRBD2. The CDR3 covers 16 residues. The trim removed 3 bases at V and 2 bases at J, leaving 2 bases unmatched. Looked up from germline, CDR1 is SGHAT and CDR2 is FQDESV (reference sequence). The CDR3 nucleotides are TGTGCCAGCAGCTTCACTAGCGGGGGGGACACAGATACGCAGTATTTT. Protein product: CASSFTSGGDTDTQYF.

This chain joins TRBV4-1 and TRBJ2-5; D not resolved. Trimming cost V 1 base and J 2 bases, with 11 bases left between them. The CDR3 consists of 15 residues. Germline V gives CDR1 MGHRA, CDR2 YSYEKL. CDR3 DNA sequence: TGCGCCAGCAGCCAAGTGCGAAACCTGCAAGAGACCCAGTACTTC. Protein sequence: CASSQVRNLQETQYF.

The J gene is TRBJ2-5, the V gene TRBV7-2, with D perhaps TRBD1 (6 bases). V was cut by 3 bases and J by 1 base, with 9 bases left in between. Germline V CDR1 and CDR2: SGHTA, FQGNSA. CDR3 size: 14 residues. The CDR3 protein is CASSLGHIQETQYF. The CDR3 coding sequence is TGTGCCAGCAGCTTGGGACACATCCAAGAGACCCAGTACTTC.

The chain uses TRBV5-1 and TRBJ2-3, with a weak D call TRBD1 (6 bases). Germline CDR1 is SGHRS and CDR2 is YFSETQ. This CDR3 has 15 amino acids. The germline V and J ends were trimmed by 4 bases and 0 bases, with 12 bases remaining between them. DNA for the CDR3: TGCGCCAGCAGCCATGGGCAGGGGAGCACAGATACGCAGTATTTT. Translating gives CASSHGQGSTDTQYF. Together with reference TRBV5-1 and TRBJ2-3, the CDR3 gives the full variable domain: KAGVTQTPRYLIKTRGQQVTLSCSPISGHRSVSWYQQTPGQGLQFLFEYFSETQRNKGNFPGRFSGRQFSNSRSEMNVSTLELGDSALYLCASSHGQGSTDTQYFGPGTRLTVL.